This TCR beta chain was profiled in a study of blood T cell repertoires in COVID-19. Overall study: The United States, Italy and Spain were the sources of the acute and convalescent COVID-19 samples. Sources were T cells, B-cell-depleted T cells, or PBMCs; the material itself was cDNA or gDNA.

CDR3 size: 15 residues. Trimming removed 7 bases from V and 3 bases from J; junction bases left unmatched: 9. Germline CDR1 reads MNHEY; CDR2 reads SVGAGI. Measured with immunoSEQ multiplex PCR; TCRdb has only the in-frame clones, and not every one. The sample yields under 100,000 clones, roughly 87% seen once. The TCR comes from a male donor with acute or convalescent COVID-19. The chain recombines TRBV6-5 with TRBJ2-4; 7 bases map to TRBD1. Material for sequencing was peripheral blood. The CDR3 DNA sequence: TGTGCCAGCACTACAGGGGCCGAGGGCAAAAACATTCAGTACTTC. Amino acids: CASTTGAEGKNIQYF.